A single sample gave rise to the 14 T cell receptor beta chains below, sequenced in a study of OX40 agonist ivuxolimab in advanced cancers. Profiling relied on immunoSEQ multiplex PCR, and the TCRdb table lists in-frame clones only, not all of them. The table has about 96,000 clones, approximately 84% seen once; the top ten hold approximately 5.5%. The material sequenced was CD4+ or CD8+ T cells sorted from blood, taken in a trial of the OX40 agonist ivuxolimab. These receptors were taken from an adult with an advanced solid tumor such as melanoma, head and neck, liver or kidney cancer.

The chain employs TRBV2 and TRBJ2-7; tentatively, D is TRBD1 or TRBD2 (5 bases each). The CDR3 runs to 13 residues. V was shortened by 7 bases and J by 6 bases, with 16 bases between the two germline ends. Germline CDR1 reads SNHLY; CDR2 reads FYNNEI. The CDR3 loop is CASTPGPPLEQYF. As DNA, the CDR3 is TGTGCCAGCACCCCGGGACCCCCCCTCGAGCAGTACTTC. Combining the CDR3 with reference TRBV2 and TRBJ2-7 gives the whole variable domain EPEVTQTPSHQVTQMGQEVILRCVPISNHLYFYWYRQILGQKVEFLVSFYNNEISEKSEIFDDQFSVERPDGSNFTLKIRSTKLEDSAMYFCASTPGPPLEQYFGPGTRLTVT.

This clone was found once. The V and J genes are TRBV5-1 and TRBJ2-1; D could derive from TRBD1 or TRBD2 (5 bases each). This CDR3 is 16 amino acids long. With 4 bases removed from V and 0 bases from J, the gap between germline ends came to 14 bases. Germline CDR1 SGHRS, CDR2 YFSETQ. The CDR3 nucleotides read TGCGCCAGCAGCCGCTCGGGGACCAGCTCCTACAATGAGCAGTTCTTC. Amino acid sequence: CASSRSGTSSYNEQFF.

The rearrangement links TRBV27 to TRBJ1-5; 7 nucleotides agree with TRBD1. The CDR3 loop spans 15 amino acids. Germline V gene lookup returns CDR1 MNHEY and CDR2 SMNVEV (reference sequence). V shed 2 bases and J 3 bases; nucleotides not matched to a gene: 4. The CDR3 loop reads CASSLTQGDNQPQHF. The CDR3 region has the DNA TGTGCCAGCAGTTTAACGCAGGGGGACAATCAGCCCCAGCATTTT.

The chain recombines TRBV18 with TRBJ2-7; no firm D call. V lost 0 bases, J lost 1 base, and 7 bases lay in between. CDR3 size: 14 residues. The germline gives CDR1 KGHSH, CDR2 LQKENI. The CDR3 DNA sequence: TGTGCCAGCTCACCACCGTCTCAGTCCTACGAGCAGTACTTC. This codes for CASSPPSQSYEQYF.

The V call is TRBV6-1, the J call TRBJ1-1; perhaps TRBD1 as D (6 bases). V shed 6 bases and J shed 5 bases, with 13 bases lying between them. The length of the CDR3 is 13 residues. The germline CDR1 and CDR2 sequences are MNHNS and SASEGT. Here the CDR3 reads CASSTLGGTEAFF. CDR3 nucleotide sequence: TGTGCCAGCAGCACATTAGGGGGGACTGAAGCTTTCTTT.

This clone has just one count. The chain joins TRBV7-8 to TRBJ2-1; 7 bases match TRBD2. This CDR3 region has 15 residues. Germline V gene lookup returns CDR1 SGHVS and CDR2 FQNEAQ. Trimming removed 5 bases from V and 7 bases from J; junction bases left unmatched: 11. CDR3 amino acids: CASSPRLAGFNEQFF. CDR3 bases: TGTGCCAGCAGCCCGAGACTAGCAGGTTTTAATGAGCAGTTCTTC.

V is TRBV11-3 and J is TRBJ2-3; D possibly corresponds to TRBD2 (5 bases). This CDR3 region has 17 residues. CDR1 SGHNT and CDR2 YENEEA come from the germline V gene. V was trimmed by 1 base and J by 0 bases, leaving 14 bases between them. DNA for the CDR3: TGTGCCAGCAGCTTAGGGCTAGCAAATCCTAGCACAGATACGCAGTATTTT. Amino acid sequence: CASSLGLANPSTDTQYF.

Comment on this clone: Relative to the germline gene, one junction end is altered; a read error may explain this. The gene calls are TRBV27 and TRBJ2-7, with 7 nucleotides matching TRBD1. The CDR3 has 15 residues. The V gene's germline CDR1 is MNHEY and CDR2 SMNVEV (reference sequence). The CDR3 spells CASSLSRPRQGHLIF. CDR3 in DNA: TGTGCCAGCAGTTTAAGTAGGCCCAGACAGGGCCATCTCATCTTC.

This clone was seen a single time. This chain connects TRBV5-8 to TRBJ2-1; the D gene is possibly TRBD1 (5 bases). V lost 5 bases and J 7 bases, leaving 19 bases between the germline ends. CDR3 length: 15 residues. Germline loops: CDR1 SGHTS, CDR2 YDEGEE. The CDR3 nucleotides are TGTGCCAGCAGTGGCCGTTTGGGGCGTTGGAATGAGCAGTTCTTC. Translated, it gives CASSGRLGRWNEQFF. The full variable domain, rest sourced from reference TRBV5-8 and TRBJ2-1, is EAGVTQSPTHLIKTRGQQATLRCSPISGHTSVYWYQQALGLGLQFLLWYDEGEERNRGNFPPRFSGRQFPNYSSELNVNALELEDSALYLCASSGRLGRWNEQFFGPGTRLTVL.

The sample holds a few counts of this clone. The CDR3 DNA reads as TGTGCCAGCAGCCCTCTGACAGGGGACTATGGCTACACCTTC. It is translated as CASSPLTGDYGYTF. The chain joins TRBV5-6 to TRBJ1-2; 8 bases are shared with TRBD1. The V gene's germline CDR1 is SGHDT and CDR2 YYEEEE. J was trimmed by 3 bases and V by 4 bases; bases with no gene match: 5. The CDR3 is made up of 14 amino acids.

V gene TRBV11-2 combines with J gene TRBJ1-2; D remains unclear. This CDR3 has 12 amino acids. V was pared by 2 bases and J by 6 bases, with 7 bases between. The germline CDR1 and CDR2 sequences are SGHAT and FQNNGV. The CDR3 spells CASSLNNHGYTF. In DNA, the CDR3 is TGTGCCAGCAGCTTAAACAACCATGGCTACACCTTC. Full variable domain (rest looked up from reference TRBV11-2 and TRBJ1-2): EAGVAQSPRYKIIEKRQSVAFWCNPISGHATLYWYQQILGQGPKLLIQFQNNGVVDDSQLPKDRFSAERLKGVDSTLKIQPAKLEDSAVYLCASSLNNHGYTFGSGTRLTVV.

This chain uses TRBV11-3 with TRBJ2-3; D unclear. The germline V gene encodes CDR1 SGHNT and CDR2 YENEEA. The CDR3 loop spans 13 amino acids. The V gene lost 7 bases and the J gene lost 1 base, with 9 bases spanning the gap. CDR3 nucleotides: TGTGCCAGCAAGGTAGCTGGCACAGATACGCAGTATTTT. This sequence encodes CASKVAGTDTQYF.

V is TRBV5-8 and J is TRBJ2-1; D remains unclear. There are 15 residues in the CDR3. The germline gives CDR1 SGHTS, CDR2 YDEGEE. V lost 4 bases and J 0 bases, leaving 11 bases between the germline ends. The CDR3 sequence: CASSLRLSSYNEQFF. Written as DNA, the CDR3 is TGTGCCAGCAGCCTCAGACTGAGCTCCTACAATGAGCAGTTCTTC.

This clone was detected only once. V is TRBV10-3 and J is TRBJ1-2; TRBD1 is a possible D gene (5 bases). Per the germline V gene, CDR1 is ENHRY and CDR2 is SYGVKD. The CDR3 totals 12 residues. Trimming removed 8 bases from V and 4 bases from J, with 11 bases in between. The CDR3 DNA follows: TGTGCCATCGGGGGTGGGGGCTATGGCTACACCTTC. This translates into CAIGGGGYGYTF.